The rows below give T cell receptor beta chains drawn from one sample of a study of shared clonotypes between healthy human individuals. The protocol was immunoSEQ multiplex PCR, while the TCRdb copy is restricted to in-frame clones and leaves out a portion. In the table there are some 2,100,000 clones, roughly 95% of which are singletons. Sequenced input: naive CD4+ T cells sorted from blood. The receptors shown here come from a man aged 18 to 30 in good health. The CDR3 runs from the conserved cysteine through the conserved F or W. The D gene is left open where the match is weak.

>NA|TRBV21-1|TRBJ1-2
CASSEHIFGSTYGYTF
>TRBD2|TRBV7-6|TRBJ2-2
CASSFSGGTGELFF
>NA|TRBV28|TRBJ2-1
CASSLRLYNEQFF
>TRBD2|TRBV7-2|TRBJ2-7
CASSLGGSGIYEQYF
>TRBD2|TRBV5-1|TRBJ2-7
CARLAGGSSYEQYF
>NA|TRBV28|TRBJ1-3
CASSFSYSGNTIYF
>NA|TRBV6-1|TRBJ1-1
CASSEALGRGTEAFF
>TRBD1|TRBV5-1|TRBJ1-2
CASSLAVGLDRGYSSDGYTF
>TRBD1|TRBV29-1|TRBJ2-7
CSVTTGTGDYEQYF
>TRBD2|TRBV9|TRBJ2-3
CASSPRTSGRLSDTQYF
>TRBD2|TRBV6-5|TRBJ2-7
CASTQATSGRFEQYF
>TRBD2|TRBV15|TRBJ2-1
CATSRELAGNNEQFF
>TRBD2|TRBV10-2|TRBJ2-7
CASSESGLAGATEQYF
>NA|TRBV30|TRBJ2-1
CAWAPNNEQFF
>TRBD1|TRBV18|TRBJ2-7
CASSPPTGSSSYEQYF
>TRBD2|TRBV18|TRBJ2-2
CASSLSLAGSNTGELFF
>NA|TRBV27|TRBJ2-7
CASSLLSRVEQYF
>TRBD1|TRBV5-1|TRBJ1-4
CASSLGQGLFSTNEKLFF
>TRBD2|TRBV4-3|TRBJ2-3
CASSQTTGTSVNTQYF
>NA|TRBV5-1|TRBJ2-3
CASTGRGVSTDTQYF
>TRBD1|TRBV7-2|TRBJ1-4
CASSFQQGASEKLFF
>TRBD2|TRBV5-6|TRBJ2-7
CASSSTSGSSYEQYF
>TRBD1|TRBV18|TRBJ2-7
CASSPPYGQGNYEQYF
>TRBD1|TRBV5-1|TRBJ2-1
CASSLVGQGNNEQFF
>TRBD1|TRBV4-1|TRBJ1-1
CASSQPDRVNTEAFF
>NA|TRBV28|TRBJ2-7
CASSSETADRTYEQYF
>TRBD2|TRBV7-9|TRBJ2-5
CASSLRLAGAETQYF
>NA|TRBV25-1|TRBJ1-1
CASTGTPSTEAFF
>NA|TRBV19|TRBJ2-1
CASSPLGVATNEQFF
>NA|TRBV5-4|TRBJ1-2
CASSLGTPTKNYGYTF
>TRBD2|TRBV11-3|TRBJ2-1
CASSGSGGVYEQFF
>NA|TRBV4-1|TRBJ1-5
CASSQVPQGQPQHF
>NA|TRBV29-1|TRBJ2-7
CSVSTLAGQEQYF
>TRBD1|TRBV2|TRBJ1-4
CASISDRTTNEKLFF
>TRBD1|TRBV7-2|TRBJ1-1
CASSYYSGTGGTEAFF
>TRBD1|TRBV14|TRBJ1-1
CASSPYRGEAFF
>NA|TRBV2|TRBJ1-3
CASGGLSDWNTIYF
>TRBD1|TRBV19|TRBJ1-5
CASSIAPGTGPNQPQHF
>NA|TRBV18|TRBJ2-7
CASSPPLFSYEQYF
>NA|TRBV14|TRBJ2-2
CASSQVSGELFF
>TRBD2|TRBV5-4|TRBJ2-3
CASSPTSGRTDTQYF
>TRBD1|TRBV5-1|TRBJ1-3
CASSLEGTASGNTIYF
>TRBD2|TRBV19|TRBJ2-3
CASSTSSGGRLDTQYF
>NA|TRBV6-1|TRBJ1-1
CASRGRNTEAFF
>NA|TRBV5-1|TRBJ2-5
CASSLGRKETQYF
>NA|TRBV4-2|TRBJ1-1
CASSQEGAGNTEAFF
>NA|TRBV28|TRBJ1-2
CASSHQTLAYGYTF
>NA|TRBV28|TRBJ1-1
CASSLFGGAEAFF
>NA|TRBV6-5|TRBJ1-1
CASRGRGGKNTEAFF
>NA|TRBV11-2|TRBJ1-5
CASSLAAYQPQHF